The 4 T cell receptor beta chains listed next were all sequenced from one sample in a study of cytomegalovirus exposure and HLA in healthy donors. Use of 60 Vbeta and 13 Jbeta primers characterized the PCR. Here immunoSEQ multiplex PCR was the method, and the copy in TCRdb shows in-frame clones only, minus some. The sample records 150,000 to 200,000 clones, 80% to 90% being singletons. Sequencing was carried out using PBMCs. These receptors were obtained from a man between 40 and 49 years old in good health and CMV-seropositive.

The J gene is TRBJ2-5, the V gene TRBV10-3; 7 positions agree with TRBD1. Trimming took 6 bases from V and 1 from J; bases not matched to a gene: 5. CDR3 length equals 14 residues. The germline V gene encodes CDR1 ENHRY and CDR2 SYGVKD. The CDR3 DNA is TGTGCCATCAGGGTGGGGACAGCCCAAGAGACCCAGTACTTC. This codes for CAIRVGTAQETQYF.

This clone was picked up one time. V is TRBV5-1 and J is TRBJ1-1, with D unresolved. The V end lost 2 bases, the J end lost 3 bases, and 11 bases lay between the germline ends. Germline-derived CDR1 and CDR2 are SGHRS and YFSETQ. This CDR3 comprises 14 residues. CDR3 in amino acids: CASSLTARDTEAFF. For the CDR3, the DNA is TGCGCCAGCAGCTTAACTGCGAGGGACACTGAAGCTTTCTTT.

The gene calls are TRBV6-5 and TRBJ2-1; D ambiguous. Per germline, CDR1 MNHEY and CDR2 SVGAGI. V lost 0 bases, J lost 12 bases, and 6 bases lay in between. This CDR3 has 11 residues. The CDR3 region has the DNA TGTGCCAGCAGTTACTCCAGTCGGCAGTTCTTC. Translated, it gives CASSYSSRQFF.

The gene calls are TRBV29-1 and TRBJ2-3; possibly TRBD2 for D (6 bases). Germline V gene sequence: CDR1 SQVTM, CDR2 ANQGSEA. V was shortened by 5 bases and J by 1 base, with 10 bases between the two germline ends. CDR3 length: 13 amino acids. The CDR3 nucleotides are TGCAGCGTTTCTAGCGCCGGCACAGATACGCAGTATTTT. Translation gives CSVSSAGTDTQYF.